What follows is one T cell receptor (beta chain) and its context. This clone appeared once. Its binding antigen is unknown. Base qualities were left out, and no much larger clone turns up one base away. From cysteine to phenylalanine, the CDR3 is 18 amino acids long. Just the 54-base CDR3 DNA is kept, in frame starting at base 1. The V end gives up 4 bases and the J end 2 bases, leaving 7 bases in the junction not matched to a gene. From a lookup of the germline V gene, CDR1 and CDR2 are SGHAT and FQNNGV. This sample stems from a study of PD-1 blockade in classical Hodgkin lymphoma (dated by TCRdb to the early 2020s). General notes on the study: Nivolumab dosing was 3 mg/kg intravenously every 2 weeks, continuing until either disease progression or unacceptable toxicity. The study used CyTOF and TCR beta sequencing to define a peripheral blood immune signature of response to PD-1 blockade in classical Hodgkin lymphoma.

The sample's time point, from its label and the paper: cycle 2 day 1 (C2D1) of nivolumab. All trial patients had relapsed after autologous stem cell transplantation, with cohorts A, B and C differing in prior brentuximab vedotin exposure. The trial cohort was composed of about 54 patients with relapsed/refractory classical Hodgkin lymphoma, for whom complete response, partial response or progressive disease was recorded as best overall response. Single-agent nivolumab was administered to trial patients in the multi-cohort phase II CheckMate 205 trial. Best overall response was determined by an independent review committee according to the 2007 International Working Group response criteria. Trial PBMCs were collected immediately before nivolumab initiation (C1D1) and during therapy at cycle 2 day 1 and cycle 4 day 1. Peripheral blood was collected in 8 mL Vacutainer Cell Preparation Tubes, from which PBMCs were isolated by centrifugation and then cryopreserved.

The Qiagen DNeasy kit was used to extract genomic DNA from unsorted PBMCs and from the negatively selected CD4+ and CD8+ fractions. Using primers that anneal to V and J segments, immunoSEQ multiplex PCR amplified the TCR beta CDR3 regions. A synthetic immune receptor repertoire was used to minimize amplification bias, and any residual bias was removed computationally once sequencing was done. Per the authors' processing: Repertoire diversity was quantified as the Shannon entropy index using custom Python scripts. Unsorted, CD4+ and CD8+ repertoires were analyzed separately, except in combined analyses where CD4+ and CD8+ sequences were merged in silico. Clonal expansion was defined as at least a 2-fold frequency increase after treatment relative to C1D1, with a pseudocount of 0.5 for undetected baseline clones. Clones with 0 or 1 copy at C1D1 were defined as singleton clones, while clones with 2 or more copies were defined as non-singleton clones. Clones expanded in unsorted samples were labelled as CD4+, CD8+ or unknown by matching protein sequences in sorted samples from the same patient. Diversity changes from C1D1 to C4D1 were tested in paired samples using Wilcoxon tests. TCRdb mirrors the immuneACCESS table, restricted to in-frame sequences. Some clones are absent from its copies; in checked studies, under half trace to an unresolved V gene, and the reason for the others is unknown. That table is the source of V, J and clone size, and D and trimming were worked out from the DNA. Recorded for this sample are some 150,000 clones; under 85% of them occurred a single time. Clones ranked in the top ten supply approximately 9.6% of the sample.

Overall study results and their limits: The study was limited to a single clinical trial cohort, and causes of repertoire differences, possibly disease activity or prior therapy, remained undefined. Among trial patients, those achieving complete response had baseline diversity similar to that of newly diagnosed patients, while diversity was significantly lower in partial responders and progressors. Lower diversity was observed in patients in whom nivolumab was started less than 1 year after ASCT, and these patients were excluded from later analyses so that confounding by immune reconstitution would be avoided. By C4D1, a significant rise was seen in CD4+ TCR diversity but not in CD8+ TCR diversity (p=0.0027 vs p=0.16), and the rise was most apparent among complete responders (p=0.02). Baseline TCR diversity was reported as lower in newly diagnosed patients than in healthy donors, and lower still in relapsed/refractory patients.

The receptor was isolated from a human donor with classical Hodgkin lymphoma. The rearrangement joined TRBV11-2 to TRBJ2-2, with 13 bases in between that match TRBD2. Sequenced here: peripheral blood mononuclear cells (PBMCs), sampled before the second cycle of nivolumab. The DNA sequence follows: TGTGCCAGCAGCTCGCGGACTAGCGGGGGCCTTAACACCGGGGAGCTGTTTTTT. This yields the protein CASSSRTSGGLNTGELFF.